A selection of T cell receptor beta chains follows, all from one sample in a study of cytomegalovirus exposure and HLA in healthy donors. Clones were read by immunoSEQ multiplex PCR, and TCRdb kept only the in-frame ones, dropping some. The table shows approximately 31,000 clones, with around 87% occurring only once. Specimen: PBMCs. The receptors come from a boy between 10 and 17 years old in good health and CMV-seronegative. CDR3s leave out the opening cysteine and the closing phenylalanine or tryptophan.

TRBV5-1	11	TRBJ1-2	ASSLDNNYGYT
TRBV27	12	TRBJ1-6	ASRPLGGNSPLH
TRBV19	12	TRBJ2-5	ASSDPGLQETQY
TRBV5-4	13	TRBJ2-3	ASSLRGDSTDTQY
TRBV7-8	14	TRBJ2-1	ASSLKEGAVLNEQF
TRBV5-1	13	TRBJ2-2	ASSPGGANTGELF
TRBV9	11	TRBJ2-2	ASSNTYTGELF
TRBV5-6	15	TRBJ2-5	ASSLVGRGMYQETQY
TRBV18	11	TRBJ2-3	ASSPGSADTQY
TRBV7-2	14	TRBJ2-5	ASSQGTSGTLTTQY
TRBV5-6	10	TRBJ1-5	ASSLATQPQH
TRBV15	18	TRBJ1-3	ATSRDKRGGQGARGNTIY
TRBV2	12	TRBJ1-2	ASSESPRGGGYT
TRBV5-5	14	TRBJ2-1	ASSLRGQGIFNEQF
TRBV19	10	TRBJ2-3	AAGRNPSRQY
TRBV7-2	11	TRBJ2-5	ASSLVAQETQY
TRBV29-1	13	TRBJ2-1	SVDARGGSWNEQF
TRBV9	13	TRBJ2-4	ASSVEGLAVDIQY
TRBV7-9	15	TRBJ2-7	ASSSSSLGQGFYEQY
TRBV28	13	TRBJ1-6	AARVGSGNQSPLH
TRBV5-1	13	TRBJ1-1	ASSLAPGGSTEAF
TRBV5-8	11	TRBJ1-5	ASSLARGQPQH
TRBV6-5	12	TRBJ2-7	ASSYVGLSYEQY
TRBV4-2	14	TRBJ1-6	ASSQEPPDRNSPLH
TRBV15	10	TRBJ2-5	ATSTPTGTQY
TRBV9	12	TRBJ1-2	ASSADRGKNGYT
TRBV5-1	12	TRBJ1-1	ASSPTTGQSEAF
TRBV2	14	TRBJ2-1	ASSIQGHTSYNEQF
TRBV28	14	TRBJ2-1	ASRKTSGGAYNEQF
TRBV7-2	14	TRBJ2-5	ASSSPGGVFQETQY
TRBV15	10	TRBJ2-1	ATSRPVNEQF
TRBV13	16	TRBJ2-2	ASSSSVGTGRNTGELF
TRBV25-1	14	TRBJ2-5	ASDSSGAGTEETQY
TRBV7-9	12	TRBJ2-7	ASSLAGKLYEQY
TRBV18	11	TRBJ2-5	ASSPDFQETQY
TRBV20-1	9	TRBJ1-1	SAIKNTEAF
TRBV7-9	10	TRBJ1-2	ASSEQGYGYT
TRBV5-1	13	TRBJ1-2	ASSLVVGGPYGYT
TRBV6-6	11	TRBJ1-3	ASSYAGGNTIY
TRBV29-1	12	TRBJ2-5	SVAGSGGPETQY
TRBV29-1	12	TRBJ1-2	SVKDRISNYGYT
TRBV2	14	TRBJ1-2	ASSLRSYYTPYGYT
TRBV7-9	11	TRBJ2-7	ASSPQGAWEQY
TRBV5-4	13	TRBJ1-6	ASSRRGQSGSPLH
TRBV4-2	14	TRBJ1-2	ASSQLGQGGDYGYT
TRBV29-1	11	TRBJ2-3	SVGALSTDTQY
TRBV6-4	12	TRBJ1-1	ASSDSTGAQVAF